This T cell receptor beta chain was identified in a study of blood T cell dynamics during melanoma immunotherapy. Study at large: Standard first-line treatment here was pembrolizumab or nivolumab plus ipilimumab in metastatic melanoma. Study-wide results and limits: Clones driving repertoire changes may be melanoma-specific or general immune activation.

There are 12 residues in the CDR3. Trimming removed 0 bases at V and 3 bases at J, with 4 bases between. The germline V gene encodes CDR1 SGHRS and CDR2 YFSETQ. Method: immunoSEQ multiplex PCR; TCRdb's copy keeps in-frame clones and lacks some. The data contain around 20,000 clones, 70% to 90% of them singletons. Comment on this clone: The antigen is undetermined.

Time point given: week 3, after first cycle of checkpoint inhibitor. The chain has TRBV5-1 and TRBJ2-7; D is ambiguous. The sequence derives from a human donor with melanoma. The source was blood, collected from a patient treated with checkpoint blockade. CDR3 amino acids: CASSLVGYEQYF. CDR3 nucleotide sequence: TGCGCCAGCAGCTTGGTGGGCTACGAGCAGTACTTC.